These T cell receptor beta chains were read from a single sample in a study of T cells expressing NK-cell markers. Reprocessing the 5' RACE reads, TCRdb reports a single entry for every CDR3 protein and omits DNA. Recorded for this sample: some 600,000 distinct CDR3 sequences. The sequenced material came from blood T cells: a sorted CD56 or NKG2C T cell subset, CD4+ or CD8+ T cells, or bulk PBMC T cells (not recorded which). These receptors were taken from a man aged 18 to 35 in good health. The CDR3 runs from the conserved cysteine through the conserved F or W. Fields, in order: V gene, J gene, CDR3 protein.

>TRBV14|TRBJ2-1
CASNRGFNNEQFF
>TRBV6-2/TRBV6-3|TRBJ2-7
CASSYSGTGNEQYF
>TRBV28|TRBJ2-1
CASSPTAPSTITMRQFF
>TRBV24-1|TRBJ1-2
CATSEQGVMGGYTF
>TRBV6-5|TRBJ2-1
CASRPATGGVSYNEQFF
>TRBV20-1|TRBJ2-5
CSARRLAGALETQYF
>TRBV10-3|TRBJ2-1
CAISSRGDEQFF
>TRBV5-1|TRBJ2-5
CASSFGGAGSVRETQYF
>TRBV28|TRBJ2-7
CASSLRGASPYEQYF
>TRBV7-2|TRBJ1-1
CASSLADRVLSSGAFF